This is a list of T cell receptor beta chains from one sample in a study of T cell repertoires in cytomegalovirus infection. Via MiXCR, TCRdb re-called the reads, giving one row per CDR3 protein. The sample lists 900,000 to 950,000 distinct CDR3 sequences, about 33% occurring once. These receptors have no identified antigens. The sequenced sample was cultured CD8+ T cells from PBMCs, obtained from culture after CMV antigen stimulation. The source of these receptors is a human donor in good health (CMV status not recorded). Some clones in this sample may be carry-over from other donors' samples. CDR3s include the opening cysteine and the closing phenylalanine or tryptophan. The order of the fields is V gene, clone size, J gene, D gene, CDR3 DNA, CDR3 protein. The D gene is left open where the match is weak. A row's size may be missing; if present it is once, few, many or a size class.

>TRBV27|few|TRBJ1-5|-
TGTGCCAGTGCCTGGGCGGTTGGCAATCAGCCCCAGCATTTT
CASAWAVGNQPQHF
>TRBV7-9|many|TRBJ2-1|-
TGTGCCAGCAGCTTAGCGGTGGGAAACTACAATGAGCAGTTCTTC
CASSLAVGNYNEQFF
>TRBV11-2|-|TRBJ2-1|-
TGTGCCAGCAGCTTAGATCTGAGCGACTCTTACAATGAGCAGTTCTTC
CASSLDLSDSYNEQFF
>TRBV13|-|TRBJ1-1|-
TGTGCCAGCAGCTTACCGACGGGGGGCGAGGTGAACACTGAAGCTTTCTTT
CASSLPTGGEVNTEAFF
>TRBV7-9|-|TRBJ2-5|TRBD1
TGTGCCAGCAGCTTGCAACAGGGGAAGGGTGAGACCCAGTACTTC
CASSLQQGKGETQYF
>TRBV27|-|TRBJ2-7|-
TGTGCCAGCAGTTTGAGGGCAGGACCTTTCTACGAGCAGTACTTC
CASSLRAGPFYEQYF
>TRBV12-5|-|TRBJ1-6|-
TGTGCTAGTGGTCTCACCGGGACACCCCTCCACTTT
CASGLTGTPLHF
>TRBV6-1|few|TRBJ1-2|TRBD1
TGTGCCAGCAGTGACACAGGGGGTCTCTCCTATGGCTACACCTTC
CASSDTGGLSYGYTF
>TRBV6-1|-|TRBJ2-1|-
TGTGCCAGCAGTGAAAAACGGGCTGGGTCCTACAATGAGCAGTTCTTC
CASSEKRAGSYNEQFF
>TRBV6-2/TRBV6-3|few|TRBJ1-1|-
TGTGCCAGCAGAGCTCAGGGAAACACTGAAGCTTTCTTT
CASRAQGNTEAFF
>TRBV7-2|many|TRBJ2-2|-
TGTGCCAGCAGCTTAGGGGTGGCCGGGGAGCTGTTTTTT
CASSLGVAGELFF
>TRBV4-1|-|TRBJ1-1|-
TGCGCCAGCGGTCGCCTGAGGAACACTGAAGCTTTCTTT
CASGRLRNTEAFF
>TRBV7-2|many|TRBJ2-3|-
TGTGCCAGCAGCGACCACAGGGTGGATACGCAGTATTTT
CASSDHRVDTQYF
>TRBV19|few|TRBJ2-1|-
TGTGCCAGTAGTATAGATCAACCAGGGATGGTGACCAATGAGCAGTTCTTC
CASSIDQPGMVTNEQFF
>TRBV7-6|-|TRBJ2-6|-
TGTGCCAGCAGCCCGCTACAGAACTCTGGGGCCAACGTCCTGACTTTC
CASSPLQNSGANVLTF
>TRBV29-1|once|TRBJ2-1|-
TGCAGCGTTGGTCGCCGGGGGGCCCACAATGAGCAGTTCTTC
CSVGRRGAHNEQFF
>TRBV2|-|TRBJ2-3|TRBD2
TGTGCCAGCAGTGGGGTTAGCGGGGTTTTCAAGAGCACAGATACGCAGTATTTT
CASSGVSGVFKSTDTQYF
>TRBV7-8|many|TRBJ1-3|-
TGTGCCAGCAGGCGCAACTCTGGAAACACCATATATTTT
CASRRNSGNTIYF
>TRBV19|-|TRBJ1-3|TRBD1
TGTGCCAGTAGTACCGGGACAGGGGTCTATGGAAACACCATATATTTT
CASSTGTGVYGNTIYF
>TRBV4-1|once|TRBJ2-1|-
TGCGCCAGCAGCCAAGAAATATCCCCCCTTATCGGTGAGCAGTTCTTC
CASSQEISPLIGEQFF
>TRBV29-1|-|TRBJ2-7|-
TGCAGCGTTGAATTGGCAGGGGCATACGAGCAGTACTTC
CSVELAGAYEQYF
>TRBV6-2/TRBV6-3|-|TRBJ2-2|-
TGTGCCAGCACCGTAAGCGGGGAGCTGTTTTTT
CASTVSGELFF
>TRBV7-9|few|TRBJ1-1|-
TGTGCCAGCAGCTTAAGGCCAAGGGCCCGCCCCCGTAGGAACACTGAAGCTTTCTTT
CASSLRPRARPRRNTEAFF
>TRBV5-1|-|TRBJ1-1|TRBD1
TGCGCCAGCAGCCCATGGACAGGGCAGGCTGAAGCTTTCTTT
CASSPWTGQAEAFF
>TRBV19|few|TRBJ1-1|-
TGTGCCAGCGTCGGGGGACACAGCTCTGAAGCTTTCTTT
CASVGGHSSEAFF
>TRBV7-2|many|TRBJ1-5|TRBD1
TGTGCCAGCAGCAACGGACAGGGTTGGAATCAGCCCCAGCATTTT
CASSNGQGWNQPQHF
>TRBV7-9|-|TRBJ2-1|TRBD2
TGTGCCAGCAGTTTAGCGGGGGTTCTGTACAATGAGCAGTTCTTC
CASSLAGVLYNEQFF